The T cell receptor (beta chain) described here comes from a study of CD8 T cells in ankylosing spondylitis. For TCR beta, libraries came from quantitative 5'-RACE with molecular barcodes. One entry per CDR3 protein results from TCRdb running MiXCR on the 5' RACE reads. The data show 40,000 or so distinct CDR3 sequences, more than 9.5% seen once. CDR3 length: 13 residues. Trimming pared 4 bases from V and 8 bases from J, leaving 15 bases between. Germline CDR1 reads SGHRS; CDR2 reads YFSETQ. The study, taken as a whole, reports: Certain motif variants had earlier appeared in reactive arthritis synovial fluid and blood. Seemingly characteristic of ankylosing spondylitis blood was a TCR beta motif consisting of fewer than 10 highly homologous variants. As for the disease-linked clones, they showed a CD8+ phenotype and occurred at relatively low frequencies in peripheral blood.

This clonotype was observed many times. Its target is not known. V and J are TRBV5-1 and TRBJ1-2; D is unresolved. This TCR was recovered from a male donor with ankylosing spondylitis or in good health (not recorded which). Material: blood, either unsorted or a sorted T cell fraction (not recorded which). The CDR3 region has the DNA TGCGCCAGCAGCCCGGGGAATCAACGGGGCTACACCTTC. This encodes CASSPGNQRGYTF. The entire variable domain, with the rest obtained from reference TRBV5-1 and TRBJ1-2, is as follows: KAGVTQTPRYLIKTRGQQVTLSCSPISGHRSVSWYQQTPGQGLQFLFEYFSETQRNKGNFPGRFSGRQFSNSRSEMNVSTLELGDSALYLCASSPGNQRGYTFGSGTRLTVV.